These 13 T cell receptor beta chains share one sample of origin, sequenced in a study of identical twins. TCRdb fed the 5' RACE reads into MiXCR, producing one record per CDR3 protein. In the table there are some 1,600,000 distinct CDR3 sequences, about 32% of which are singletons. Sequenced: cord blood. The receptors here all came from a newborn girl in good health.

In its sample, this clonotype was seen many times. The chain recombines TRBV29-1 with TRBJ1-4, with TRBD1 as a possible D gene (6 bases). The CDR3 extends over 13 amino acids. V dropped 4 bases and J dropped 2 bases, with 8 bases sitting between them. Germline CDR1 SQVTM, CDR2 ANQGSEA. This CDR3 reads CSVARGTNEKLFF. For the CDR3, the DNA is TGCAGCGTTGCAAGGGGGACTAATGAAAAACTGTTTTTT.

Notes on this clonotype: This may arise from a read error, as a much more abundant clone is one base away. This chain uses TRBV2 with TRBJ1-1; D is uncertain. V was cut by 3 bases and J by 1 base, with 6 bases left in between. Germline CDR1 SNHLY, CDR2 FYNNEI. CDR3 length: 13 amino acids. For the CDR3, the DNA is TGTGCCAGCAGTGAGTGCGGGAACACTGAAGCTTTCTTT. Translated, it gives CASSECGNTEAFF.

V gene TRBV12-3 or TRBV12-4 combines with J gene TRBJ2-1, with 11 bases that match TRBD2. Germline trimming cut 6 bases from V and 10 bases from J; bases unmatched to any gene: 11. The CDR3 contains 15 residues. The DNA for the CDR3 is TGTGCCAGCAGGGCCATAGCGGGGGGGCCGGGAGAGCAGTTCTTC. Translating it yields CASRAIAGGPGEQFF.

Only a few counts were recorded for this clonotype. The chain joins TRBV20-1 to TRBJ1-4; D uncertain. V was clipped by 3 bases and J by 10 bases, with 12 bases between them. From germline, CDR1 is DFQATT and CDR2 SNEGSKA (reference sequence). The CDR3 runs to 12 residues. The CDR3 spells CSASSQWGKLFF. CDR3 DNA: TGCAGTGCTAGTTCCCAGTGGGGAAAACTGTTTTTT.

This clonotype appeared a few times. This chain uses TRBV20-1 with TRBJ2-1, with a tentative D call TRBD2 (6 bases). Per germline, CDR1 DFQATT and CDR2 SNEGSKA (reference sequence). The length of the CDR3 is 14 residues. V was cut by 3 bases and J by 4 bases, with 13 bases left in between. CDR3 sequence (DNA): TGCAGTGCTAGTTTCGGGAGTTCGTACAATGAGCAGTTCTTC. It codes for CSASFGSSYNEQFF.

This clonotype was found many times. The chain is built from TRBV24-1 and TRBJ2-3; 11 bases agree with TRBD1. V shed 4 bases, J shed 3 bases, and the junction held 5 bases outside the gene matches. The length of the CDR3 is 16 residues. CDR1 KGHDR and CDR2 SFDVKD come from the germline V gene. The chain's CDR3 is CATSDLGQGGTDTQYF. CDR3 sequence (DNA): TGTGCCACCAGTGACCTGGGACAGGGGGGGACAGATACGCAGTATTTT.

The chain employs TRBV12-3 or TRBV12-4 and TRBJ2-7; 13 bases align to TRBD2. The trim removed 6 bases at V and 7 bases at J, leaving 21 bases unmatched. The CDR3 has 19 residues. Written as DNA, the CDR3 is TGTGCCAGCAGCTCTGCCGGGACTAGCGGGACCGCGATTTACAATGAGCAGTACTTC. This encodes CASSSAGTSGTAIYNEQYF.

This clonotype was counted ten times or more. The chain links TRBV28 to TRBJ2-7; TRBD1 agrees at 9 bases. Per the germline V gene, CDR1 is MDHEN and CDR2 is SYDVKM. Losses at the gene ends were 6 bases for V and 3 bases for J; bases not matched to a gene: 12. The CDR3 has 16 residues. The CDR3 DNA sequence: TGTGCCAGCAGACGAAACCCGGGACAGGGAGTCTACGAGCAGTACTTC. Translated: CASRRNPGQGVYEQYF.

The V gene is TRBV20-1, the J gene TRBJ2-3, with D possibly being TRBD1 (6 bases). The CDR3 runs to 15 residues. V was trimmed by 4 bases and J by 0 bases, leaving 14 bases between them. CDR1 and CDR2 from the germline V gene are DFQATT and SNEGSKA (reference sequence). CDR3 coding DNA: TGCAGTGCTACAGGGGCCCAGGTTAGCACAGATACGCAGTATTTT. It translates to CSATGAQVSTDTQYF.

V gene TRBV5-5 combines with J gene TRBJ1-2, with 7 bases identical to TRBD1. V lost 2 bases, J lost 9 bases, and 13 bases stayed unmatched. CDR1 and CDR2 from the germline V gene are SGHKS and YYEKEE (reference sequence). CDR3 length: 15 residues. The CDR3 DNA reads TGTGCCAGCAGCTTCGGACAGGTGGCTGCGAGGAGCTACACCTTC. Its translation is CASSFGQVAARSYTF.

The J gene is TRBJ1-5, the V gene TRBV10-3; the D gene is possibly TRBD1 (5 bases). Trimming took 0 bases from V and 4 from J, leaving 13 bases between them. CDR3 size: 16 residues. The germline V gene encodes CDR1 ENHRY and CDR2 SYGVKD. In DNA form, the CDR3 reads TGTGCCATCAGTGAGTCAGTTTATGGGGGGAATCAGCCCCAGCATTTT. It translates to CAISESVYGGNQPQHF.

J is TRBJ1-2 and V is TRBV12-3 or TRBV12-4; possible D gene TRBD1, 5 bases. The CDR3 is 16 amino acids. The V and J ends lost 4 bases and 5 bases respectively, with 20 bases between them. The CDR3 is CASSSRGFRSLYGYTF. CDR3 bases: TGTGCCAGCAGTTCCCGGGGCTTCAGGTCCCTTTATGGCTACACCTTC.

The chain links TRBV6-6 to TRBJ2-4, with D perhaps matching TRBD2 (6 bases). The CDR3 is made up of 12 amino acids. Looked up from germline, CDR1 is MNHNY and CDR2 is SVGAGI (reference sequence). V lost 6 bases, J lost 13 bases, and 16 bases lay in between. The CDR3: CASSSVGGAQYF. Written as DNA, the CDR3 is TGTGCCAGCAGCTCCGTGGGCGGGGCCCAGTACTTC.